The 29 T cell receptor beta chains listed next were all sequenced from one sample in a study of OX40 agonist ivuxolimab in advanced cancers. Clones were read by immunoSEQ multiplex PCR, and TCRdb kept only the in-frame ones, dropping some. The repertoire holds 55,000 to 65,000 clones, with about 89% as singletons. The sample was CD4+ or CD8+ T cells sorted from blood, taken in a trial of the OX40 agonist ivuxolimab. These receptors were collected from an adult with an advanced solid tumor such as melanoma, head and neck, liver or kidney cancer.

The DNA of the CDR3 is TGTGCCAGCAGTTCCGGACAGAAAGCTAACTATGGCTACACCTTC. Translation: CASSSGQKANYGYTF. The chain employs TRBV2 and TRBJ1-2; D is perhaps TRBD1 (6 bases). Trimming left V 5 bases short and J 0 bases short, with 13 bases between. This CDR3 is 15 amino acids long. Germline V CDR1 and CDR2: SNHLY, FYNNEI.

This chain connects TRBV19 to TRBJ2-5, with TRBD1 identical over 8 bases. The CDR3 length is 15 residues. With V trimmed by 7 bases and J by 3 bases, 10 bases remained unmatched. Germline-derived CDR1 and CDR2 are LNHDA and SQIVND (reference sequence). CDR3 protein: CASKPRLDREETQYF. The CDR3 DNA is TGTGCCAGTAAACCAAGGCTGGACAGGGAAGAGACCCAGTACTTC.

In this sample, this clone turned up once. This sequence joins TRBV19 and TRBJ2-5; D perhaps matches TRBD1 (6 bases). CDR1 LNHDA and CDR2 SQIVND come from the germline V gene (reference sequence). With 2 bases removed from V and 5 bases from J, the gap between germline ends came to 12 bases. The CDR3 runs to 14 residues. In nucleotides, the CDR3 is TGTGCCAGTAGTATACAGGGGATCCGGGAGACCCAGTACTTC. Its translation is CASSIQGIRETQYF. The variable domain in full, with the rest retrieved from reference TRBV19 and TRBJ2-5, is DGGITQSPKYLFRKEGQNVTLSCEQNLNHDAMYWYRQDPGQGLRLIYYSQIVNDFQKGDIAEGYSVSREKKESFPLTVTSAQKNPTAFYLCASSIQGIRETQYFGPGTRLLVL.

This rearrangement joins TRBV27 to TRBJ2-5; D may be TRBD2 (6 bases). V was clipped by 4 bases and J by 4 bases, with 16 bases between them. Germline CDR1 and CDR2: MNHEY and SMNVEV (reference sequence). This CDR3 spans 15 amino acids. CDR3 protein: CASSYSGLYRETQYF. CDR3 nucleotides: TGTGCCAGCAGTTACTCGGGACTCTACCGAGAGACCCAGTACTTC.

The CDR3 protein is CARSFGGPRETQYF. As DNA, the CDR3 is TGTGCCAGATCATTCGGAGGGCCGCGGGAGACCCAGTACTTC. The V call is TRBV28, the J call TRBJ2-5; D may be TRBD2 (6 bases). V gave up 9 bases and J gave up 5 bases, with 19 bases separating them. CDR1 and CDR2 (germline): MDHEN, SYDVKM. This CDR3 has 14 residues. The complete variable domain, with remaining parts taken from reference TRBV28 and TRBJ2-5, reads DVKVTQSSRYLVKRTGEKVFLECVQDMDHENMFWYRQDPGLGLRLIYFSYDVKMKEKGDIPEGYSVSREKKERFSLILESASTNQTSMYLCARSFGGPRETQYFGPGTRLLVL.

The chain carries TRBV6-5 and TRBJ1-1; D remains unclear. The CDR3 is 12 amino acids. Germline V CDR1 and CDR2: MNHEY, SVGAGI. V dropped 3 bases and J dropped 9 bases, with 11 bases sitting between them. DNA of the CDR3: TGTGCCAGCAGTTATCCCCGGGAAAAAGCTTTCTTT. Its protein is CASSYPREKAFF.

The table lists this clone with a count of one. V is TRBV12-1 and J is TRBJ2-7. TRBV12-1 is reported as a pseudogene. This CDR3 comprises 16 residues. This CDR3 is CASSRTRGVNPCEQYF. The CDR3 nucleotides read TGTGCCAGCAGCCGGACGCGAGGGGTAAATCCCTGCGAGCAGTACTTC.

This chain connects TRBV18 to TRBJ1-6; TRBD1 matches 10 bases. With V trimmed by 1 base and J by 7 bases, 7 bases remained unmatched. This CDR3 comprises 17 residues. Per germline, CDR1 KGHSH and CDR2 LQKENI. The CDR3 sequence is CASSPLYAGQGNSPLHF. DNA for the CDR3: TGTGCCAGCTCACCACTGTATGCGGGACAGGGGAATTCACCCCTCCACTTT.

The rearrangement links TRBV6-6 to TRBJ1-3; 11 positions agree with TRBD1. Losses at the gene ends were 4 bases for V and 2 bases for J; bases not matched to a gene: 4. The CDR3 extends over 16 amino acids. Per germline, CDR1 MNHNY and CDR2 SVGAGI (reference sequence). The CDR3 sequence is CASSFLDRGPGNTIYF. Here the CDR3 DNA reads TGTGCCAGCAGTTTCTTGGACAGGGGGCCTGGAAACACCATATATTTT.

This chain uses TRBV7-3 with TRBJ2-3; 14 nucleotides match TRBD2. Germline CDR1 and CDR2: SGHTA and FQGTGA. The V gene end was trimmed by 5 bases and the J gene end by 6 bases; junction bases not matched to a gene: 7. This CDR3 comprises 16 residues. The CDR3 protein is CASSKTSGGAMDTQYF. The CDR3 DNA is TGTGCCAGCAGCAAGACTAGCGGGGGGGCCATGGATACGCAGTATTTT.

This clone came up once. The chain joins TRBV5-1 to TRBJ2-7; D is possibly TRBD1 (6 bases). Trimming cost V 7 bases and J 3 bases, with 14 bases left between them. Germline-derived CDR1 and CDR2 are SGHRS and YFSETQ. The CDR3 spans 13 residues. The DNA for the CDR3 is TGCGCCAGCGCCAGTGAAGGGGGCTACGAGCAGTACTTC. Its protein is CASASEGGYEQYF.

The chain joins TRBV19 to TRBJ1-5, with TRBD1 as a possible D gene (6 bases). The V gene lost 6 bases and the J gene lost 3 bases, with 12 bases spanning the gap. This CDR3 region has 14 residues. Per germline, CDR1 LNHDA and CDR2 SQIVND (reference sequence). In DNA, the CDR3 is TGTGCCAGTAGAGATACAGGGACCAATCAGCCCCAGCATTTT. Amino acids: CASRDTGTNQPQHF.

This clone came up once. The rearrangement joins TRBV7-9 to TRBJ1-3, with D uncertain. With 6 bases removed from V and 0 bases from J, the gap between germline ends came to 12 bases. The CDR3 length is 15 residues. Germline V gene data show CDR1 as SEHNR and CDR2 as FQNEAQ (reference sequence). CDR3 amino acids: CASSSLRISGNTIYF. Written as DNA, the CDR3 is TGTGCCAGCAGTTCACTAAGGATCTCTGGAAACACCATATATTTT.

This clone was seen a handful of times. This chain links TRBV2 with TRBJ2-2; D ambiguous. This CDR3 is built from 15 residues. Trimming cost V 6 bases and J 3 bases, with 14 bases left between them. Per germline, CDR1 SNHLY and CDR2 FYNNEI. The CDR3: CASSKGWGDTGELFF. CDR3 sequence (DNA): TGTGCCAGCAGCAAAGGGTGGGGTGACACCGGGGAGCTGTTTTTT.

This rearrangement joins TRBV9 to TRBJ1-1, with D possibly being TRBD1 (6 bases). Germline loops: CDR1 SGDLS, CDR2 YYNGEE. The CDR3 totals 14 residues. V lost 3 bases and J lost 0, with 9 bases in between. In DNA, the CDR3 is TGTGCCAGCAGCGCGGGGGGCGTGAACACTGAAGCTTTCTTT. Protein: CASSAGGVNTEAFF.

This chain joins TRBV7-3 and TRBJ2-6, with unresolved D. The germline gives CDR1 SGHTA, CDR2 FQGTGA. Trimming removed 5 bases at V and 0 bases at J, with 8 bases between. The CDR3 extends over 15 amino acids. CDR3 sequence (DNA): TGTGCCAGCAGCCTTTGGGGCTCTGGGGCCAACGTCCTGACTTTC. It encodes CASSLWGSGANVLTF. Based on the CDR3 plus reference TRBV7-3 and TRBJ2-6, the full variable domain is GAGVSQTPSNKVTEKGKYVELRCDPISGHTALYWYRQSLGQGPEFLIYFQGTGAADDSGLPNDRFFAVRPEGSVSTLKIQRTERGDSAVYLCASSLWGSGANVLTFGAGSRLTVL.

This chain links TRBV18 with TRBJ2-7, with D perhaps matching TRBD2 (5 bases). CDR1 is KGHSH, CDR2 LQKENI, per germline. Trimming cost V 5 bases and J 0 bases, with 8 bases left between them. CDR3 length: 13 residues. CDR3 region: CASSYGDSYEQYF. Here the CDR3 DNA reads TGTGCCAGCTCATACGGGGACTCCTACGAGCAGTACTTC.

The CDR3 sequence is CASSFGVTNTGELFF. CDR3 sequence (DNA): TGCGCCAGCAGCTTTGGGGTTACGAACACCGGGGAGCTGTTTTTT. This sequence joins TRBV5-1 and TRBJ2-2; D not resolved. V lost 2 bases and J lost 0, with 8 bases in between. Germline CDR1 SGHRS, CDR2 YFSETQ. CDR3 length: 15 residues. Supplemented by reference TRBV5-1 and TRBJ2-2, the full variable domain reads KAGVTQTPRYLIKTRGQQVTLSCSPISGHRSVSWYQQTPGQGLQFLFEYFSETQRNKGNFPGRFSGRQFSNSRSEMNVSTLELGDSALYLCASSFGVTNTGELFFGEGSRLTVL.

V is TRBV7-2 and J is TRBJ2-1, with 8 bases matching TRBD2. With V trimmed by 3 bases and J by 10 bases, 5 bases remained unmatched. This CDR3 has 13 residues. Germline CDR1 and CDR2: SGHTA and FQGNSA. This CDR3 reads CASSFSGMGEQFF. The CDR3 DNA sequence: TGTGCCAGCAGCTTTAGCGGGATGGGGGAGCAGTTCTTC.

The chain combines TRBV5-5 with TRBJ2-5, with D perhaps matching TRBD1 (6 bases). Trimming shortened V by 4 bases and J by 4 bases, and 17 bases separated the two germline ends. In germline, CDR1 is SGHKS, CDR2 YYEKEE (reference sequence). This CDR3 comprises 15 residues. The CDR3 DNA sequence: TGTGCCAGCAGCCCAGTGACAGGATTTGGAGAGACCCAGTACTTC. Translating gives CASSPVTGFGETQYF. The whole variable domain, remainder taken from reference TRBV5-5 and TRBJ2-5, is DAGVTQSPTHLIKTRGQQVTLRCSPISGHKSVSWYQQVLGQGPQFIFQYYEKEERGRGNFPDRFSARQFPNYSSELNVNALLLGDSALYLCASSPVTGFGETQYFGPGTRLLVL.

V and J are TRBV19 and TRBJ2-7; D is perhaps TRBD2 (6 bases). V lost 3 bases and J lost 2, with 20 bases in between. The V gene's germline CDR1 is LNHDA and CDR2 SQIVND (reference sequence). CDR3 size: 17 residues. For the CDR3, the DNA is TGTGCCAGTAGTATTTGGTCTCGGAGGGGTTCTACCTACGAGCAGTACTTC. As protein: CASSIWSRRGSTYEQYF.

The chain links TRBV10-1 to TRBJ1-1, with a weak D call TRBD1 (5 bases). The germline CDR1 and CDR2 sequences are WNHNN and SYGVQD (reference sequence). V lost 2 bases and J 0 bases, leaving 7 bases between the germline ends. This CDR3 comprises 14 residues. Here the CDR3 reads CASSERQLNTEAFF. CDR3 in DNA: TGCGCCAGCAGTGAGAGACAGCTGAACACTGAAGCTTTCTTT.

The rearrangement joins TRBV7-8 to TRBJ2-4, with TRBD2 matching 7 bases. Germline CDR1 reads SGHVS; CDR2 reads FQNEAQ. CDR3 size: 16 residues. J lost 3 bases, V lost 4 bases, and 9 bases had no gene match. CDR3 nucleotides: TGTGCCAGCAGCTCTGGGCGGGGGTTGGGCAAAAACATTCAGTACTTC. Its protein product is CASSSGRGLGKNIQYF.

The J gene is TRBJ2-3, the V gene TRBV27; no clear D. Trimming took off 6 bases at V and 2 bases at J, with 9 bases between the two ends. The CDR3 length is 13 residues. Germline V gene data show CDR1 as MNHEY and CDR2 as SMNVEV (reference sequence). In DNA, the CDR3 is TGTGCCAGCAGCCGAAAGTACACAGATACGCAGTATTTT. It is translated as CASSRKYTDTQYF.

The chain recombines TRBV4-3 with TRBJ2-5, with 11 bases identical to TRBD1. This CDR3 spans 15 amino acids. V was pared by 6 bases and J by 5 bases, with 8 bases of the junction left unmatched. Germline CDR1 LGHNA, CDR2 YSLEER. DNA of the CDR3: TGCGCCAGCAGTCGTACCGGGACAGGGGGGGAGACCCAGTACTTC. It translates to CASSRTGTGGETQYF.

V gene TRBV7-2 combines with J gene TRBJ1-3, with D perhaps matching TRBD1 (5 bases). The CDR3 is 15 residues long. Germline assignment: CDR1 SGHTA and CDR2 FQGNSA. The V end lost 3 bases, the J end lost 4 bases, and 13 bases lay between the germline ends. CDR3 sequence (DNA): TGTGCCAGCAGCTTGGGTGGGGCTGGGGGAAACACCATATATTTT. This sequence encodes CASSLGGAGGNTIYF.

The chain carries TRBV5-1 and TRBJ1-1, with a tentative D call TRBD1 (5 bases). Germline values: CDR1 SGHRS, CDR2 YFSETQ. The CDR3 is 13 amino acids. Trimming took off 1 base at V and 2 bases at J, with 6 bases between the two ends. CDR3 coding DNA: TGCGCCAGCAGCTTGCAGGGAAACACTGAAGCTTTCTTT. As protein: CASSLQGNTEAFF.

This clone was recorded only once. The chain carries TRBV7-2 and TRBJ1-5; D call uncertain. Per germline, CDR1 SGHTA and CDR2 FQGNSA. CDR3 size: 15 residues. V was cut by 2 bases and J by 0 bases, with 8 bases left in between. The CDR3 DNA reads TGTGCCAGCAGCTTAACCCAGAATAGCAATCAGCCCCAGCATTTT. It is translated as CASSLTQNSNQPQHF.

The CDR3 bases are TGCGCCAGCAGCCAAGAAAGGGGACAGACTAGCACAGATACGCAGTATTTT. Its translation is CASSQERGQTSTDTQYF. The chain couples TRBV4-3 to TRBJ2-3, with 7 bases lining up with TRBD1. The CDR3 runs to 17 residues. Germline lookup yields CDR1 LGHNA and CDR2 YSLEER. With V trimmed by 0 bases and J by 0 bases, 6 bases remained unmatched.